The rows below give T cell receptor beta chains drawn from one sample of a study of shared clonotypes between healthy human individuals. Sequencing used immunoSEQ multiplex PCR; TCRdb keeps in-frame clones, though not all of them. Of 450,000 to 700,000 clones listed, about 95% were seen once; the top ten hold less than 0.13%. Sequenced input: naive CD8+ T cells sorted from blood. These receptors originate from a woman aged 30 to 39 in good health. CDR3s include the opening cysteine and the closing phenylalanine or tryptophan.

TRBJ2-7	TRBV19	CASSPSGENYEQYF
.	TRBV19	CASIETGQYCSYEQYF
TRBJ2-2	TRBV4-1	CASSQEQNTGELFF
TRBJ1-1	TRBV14	CASSQVRGATEAFF
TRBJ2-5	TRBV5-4	CASSRGLGETQYF
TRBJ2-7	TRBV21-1	CASSKFVVGGGRSEQYF
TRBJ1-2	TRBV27	CASSFWTYGYTF
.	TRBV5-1	CASSYRGLTGLAGTYEQYF
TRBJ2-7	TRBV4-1	CASSQVGGVGEQYF
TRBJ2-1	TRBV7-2	CASSFLTGTSGNEQFF
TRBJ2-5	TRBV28	CASAGTTYQETQYF
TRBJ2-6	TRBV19	CASSQNPGVSSGANVLTF
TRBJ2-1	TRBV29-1	CSVESLVRGKLSNEQFF
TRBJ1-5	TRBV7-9	CASSLENRPQHF
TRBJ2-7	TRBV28	CASSPLAESYEQYF
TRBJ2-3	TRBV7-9	CASSPSHPGQGFSTDTQYF
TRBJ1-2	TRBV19	CASGAGYTF
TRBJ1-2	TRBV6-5	CASSYSGSYGYTF
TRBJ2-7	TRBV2	CASSGIHLDRTYFNEQYF
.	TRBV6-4	CASSDPRGTTYEQYF
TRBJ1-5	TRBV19	CASSIDREGLRQPQHF
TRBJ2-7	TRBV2	CASKNRESYEQYF
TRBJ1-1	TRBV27	CASSWSGGLNTEAFF
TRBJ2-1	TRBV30	CAWSVAPLAGNEQFF
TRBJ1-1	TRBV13	CASSHFRGNTEAFF
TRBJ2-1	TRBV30	CAWSAGAGEVLGQFF
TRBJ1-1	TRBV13	CASSQTTFTEAFF
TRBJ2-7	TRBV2	CAGRETKLSYEQYF
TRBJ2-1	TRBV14	CASSQDWRGLYNEQFF
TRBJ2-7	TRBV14	CASSPTLMSSYEQYF
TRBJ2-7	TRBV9	CASSALAGVGYEQYF
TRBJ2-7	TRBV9	CASSVGGGTYEQYF
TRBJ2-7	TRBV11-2	CASRTMTSADSYEQYF
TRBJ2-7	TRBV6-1	CASAPGQTYEQYF
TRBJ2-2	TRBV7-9	CATWAGDPRTGELFF
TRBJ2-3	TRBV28	CASSLLAGYTDTQYF
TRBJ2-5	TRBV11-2	CASSLTPRETQYF
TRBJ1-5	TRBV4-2	CASSRATGTGGYSNQPQHF
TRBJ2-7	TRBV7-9	CASSLGGWDRGPHEQYF
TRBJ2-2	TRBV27	CASSLSGLAADTGELFF
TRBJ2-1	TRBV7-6	CASSRPRESGARLIDNEQFF
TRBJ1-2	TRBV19	CASKRDRDSPDYTF
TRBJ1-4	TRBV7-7	CASSLVDRTTNEKLFF
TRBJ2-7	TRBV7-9	CASRGDAGTSGSKGYEQYF
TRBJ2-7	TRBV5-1	CASIPSTGATYEQYF
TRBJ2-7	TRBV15	CATSSPGTGRYEQYF
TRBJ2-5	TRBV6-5	CASSLGTVQETQYF
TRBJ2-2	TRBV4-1	CASSHGNTGELFF
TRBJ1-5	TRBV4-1	CASSLEGAAQPQHF
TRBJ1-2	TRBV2	CAKTGGTGEDYGYTF